Sequencing of this T cell receptor beta chain was carried out in a study of vaccination and CD4 T cells after COVID-19. Across the study: Overlapping spike peptides of SARS-CoV-2, HCoV-NL63, HCoV-OC43 and HCoV-229E stimulated the cells.

As for treatment: roughly 10-day PBMC culture with coronavirus spike peptide pools or control peptides (ViraFEST assay). Study-wide findings and caveats: Spike mono-reactivity was shown by 304 of 307 vaccine-specific clones in convalescent patients.

In the case of this clonotype: What it binds is unknown.

The assay that was used to sequence DNA from cultured CD4+ T cells was the Oncomine TCR Beta short-read assay. MiXCR, applied by TCRdb to the PCR reads, yields one record per CDR3 protein. The sample consists of more than 15,000 distinct CDR3 sequences, more than 45% of them appearing once. Sequenced material: CD4+ T cells from blood, cultured in vitro. The receptor comes from a human donor who had recovered from COVID-19.

CDR3 residues: CASSLRGNPYNEQFF. As DNA, the CDR3 is TGTGCCAGCAGTTTACGGGGGAACCCCTACAATGAGCAGTTCTTC. The rearrangement joins TRBV27 to TRBJ2-1; D possibly corresponds to TRBD2 (6 bases). V gave up 2 bases and J gave up 2 bases, with 10 bases separating them. This CDR3 has 15 residues. The V gene's germline CDR1 is MNHEY and CDR2 SMNVEV (reference sequence).